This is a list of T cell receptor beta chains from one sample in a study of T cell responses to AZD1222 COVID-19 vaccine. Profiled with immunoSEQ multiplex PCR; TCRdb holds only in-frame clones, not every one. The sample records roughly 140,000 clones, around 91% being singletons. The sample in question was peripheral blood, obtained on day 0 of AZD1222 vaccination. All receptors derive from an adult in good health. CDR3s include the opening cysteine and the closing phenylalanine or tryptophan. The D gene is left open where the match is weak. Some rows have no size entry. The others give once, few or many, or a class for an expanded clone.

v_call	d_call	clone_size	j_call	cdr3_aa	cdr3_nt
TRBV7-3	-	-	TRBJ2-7	CASSPGPSYEQYF	TGTGCCAGCAGCCCGGGACCATCCTACGAGCAGTACTTC
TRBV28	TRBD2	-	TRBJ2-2	CASSLVGGPDGELFF	TGTGCCAGCAGTTTGGTGGGAGGGCCGGACGGGGAGCTGTTTTTT
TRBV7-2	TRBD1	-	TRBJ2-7	CASSSTGAYYEQYF	TGTGCCAGCAGCTCCACAGGGGCCTACTACGAGCAGTACTTC
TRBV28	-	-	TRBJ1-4	CASSRVNEKLFF	TGTGCCAGCAGCAGGGTCAATGAAAAACTGTTTTTT
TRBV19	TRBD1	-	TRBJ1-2	CASSPQMDRGAYGYTF	TGTGCCAGTAGCCCACAAATGGACAGGGGCGCATATGGCTACACCTTC
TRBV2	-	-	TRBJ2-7	CASTIQGSSYEQYF	TGTGCCAGCACAATCCAGGGAAGCTCCTACGAGCAGTACTTC
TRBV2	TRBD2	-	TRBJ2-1	CASSEIAGGLQFF	TGTGCCAGCAGTGAGATAGCGGGGGGACTGCAGTTCTTC
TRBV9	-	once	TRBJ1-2	CASSVGQEEGYTF	TGTGCCAGCAGCGTAGGCCAGGAGGAGGGCTACACCTTC
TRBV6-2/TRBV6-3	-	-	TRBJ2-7	CASSYSTLHPTYEQYF	TGTGCCAGCAGTTACTCGACCTTGCACCCTACCTACGAGCAGTACTTC
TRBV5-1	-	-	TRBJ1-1	CASSLGPSAEAFF	TGCGCCAGCAGCTTGGGTCCTTCAGCAGAAGCTTTCTTT
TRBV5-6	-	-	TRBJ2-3	CASSLTRLGDTQYF	TGTGCCAGCAGCTTGACGAGGCTTGGAGATACGCAGTATTTT
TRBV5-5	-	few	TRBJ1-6	CASSLGTWSYNSPLHF	TGTGCCAGCAGCTTGGGCACTTGGTCCTATAATTCACCCCTCCACTTT
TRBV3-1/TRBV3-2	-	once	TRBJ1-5	CASSPGFNQPQHF	TGTGCCAGCAGCCCGGGATTTAATCAGCCCCAGCATTTT
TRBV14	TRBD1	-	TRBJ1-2	CASSPYGTGVYGGYTF	TGTGCCAGCAGCCCATACGGGACAGGCGTTTACGGCGGCTACACCTTC
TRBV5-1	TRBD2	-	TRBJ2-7	CASSGTSGYEQYF	TGCGCCAGCAGCGGGACTAGCGGTTACGAGCAGTACTTC
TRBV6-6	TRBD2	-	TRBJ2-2	CASSYSGLAGGGELFF	TGTGCCAGCAGTTACTCGGGACTAGCGGGAGGTGGGGAGCTGTTTTTT
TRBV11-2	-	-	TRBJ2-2	CASSLAKTYTGELFF	TGTGCCAGCAGCTTAGCCAAGACCTATACCGGGGAGCTGTTTTTT
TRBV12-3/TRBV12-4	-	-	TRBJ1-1	CASSSSGPEAFF	TGTGCCAGCAGCTCGTCGGGGCCAGAAGCTTTCTTT